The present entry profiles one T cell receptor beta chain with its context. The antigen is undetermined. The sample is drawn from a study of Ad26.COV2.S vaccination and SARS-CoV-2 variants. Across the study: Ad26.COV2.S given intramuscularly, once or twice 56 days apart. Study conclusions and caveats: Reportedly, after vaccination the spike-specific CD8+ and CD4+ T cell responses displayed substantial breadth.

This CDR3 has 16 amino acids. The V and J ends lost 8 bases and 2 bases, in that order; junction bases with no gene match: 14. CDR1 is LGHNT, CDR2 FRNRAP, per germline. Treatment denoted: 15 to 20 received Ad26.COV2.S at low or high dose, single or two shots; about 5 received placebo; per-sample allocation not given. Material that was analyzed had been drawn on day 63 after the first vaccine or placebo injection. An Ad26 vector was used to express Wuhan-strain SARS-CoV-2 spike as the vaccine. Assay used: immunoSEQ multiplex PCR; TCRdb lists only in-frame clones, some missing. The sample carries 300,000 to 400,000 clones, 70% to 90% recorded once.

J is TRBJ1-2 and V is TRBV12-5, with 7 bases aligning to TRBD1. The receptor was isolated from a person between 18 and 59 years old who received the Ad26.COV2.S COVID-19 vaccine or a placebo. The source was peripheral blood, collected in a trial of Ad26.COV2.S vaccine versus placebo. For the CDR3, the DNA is TGTGCTAGTAGGGGCCTTAAAGACAGGGCGAACTATGGCTACACCTTC. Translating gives CASRGLKDRANYGYTF.